Given below is one T cell receptor beta chain in context. These data come from a study of blood T cell repertoires in COVID-19. Study as a whole: From T cells, B-cell-depleted T cells, or PBMCs came the material, which was cDNA or gDNA.

V was pared by 4 bases and J by 2 bases, with 12 bases between. Germline assignment: CDR1 MNHNY and CDR2 SVGAGI (reference sequence). The CDR3 covers 15 residues. As handled by the study authors: Amplification of reference gene primers provided the estimated nucleated cell counts. The table came from immunoSEQ multiplex PCR; TCRdb's copy has only in-frame clones and leaves some out. The V and J calls and clone size come from that table; D and trimming were worked out from the DNA. In the table there are 150,000 to 200,000 clones, 90% to 95% of which are singletons. This clonotype was obtained from a man aged 25-45 years with COVID-19, enrolled during active disease. The rearrangement links TRBV6-6 to TRBJ1-3; no clear D. The specimen was peripheral blood. In DNA form, the CDR3 reads TGTGCCAGCAGTTTCCCGGGGAACGCTGGAAACACCATATATTTT. Amino acids: CASSFPGNAGNTIYF.